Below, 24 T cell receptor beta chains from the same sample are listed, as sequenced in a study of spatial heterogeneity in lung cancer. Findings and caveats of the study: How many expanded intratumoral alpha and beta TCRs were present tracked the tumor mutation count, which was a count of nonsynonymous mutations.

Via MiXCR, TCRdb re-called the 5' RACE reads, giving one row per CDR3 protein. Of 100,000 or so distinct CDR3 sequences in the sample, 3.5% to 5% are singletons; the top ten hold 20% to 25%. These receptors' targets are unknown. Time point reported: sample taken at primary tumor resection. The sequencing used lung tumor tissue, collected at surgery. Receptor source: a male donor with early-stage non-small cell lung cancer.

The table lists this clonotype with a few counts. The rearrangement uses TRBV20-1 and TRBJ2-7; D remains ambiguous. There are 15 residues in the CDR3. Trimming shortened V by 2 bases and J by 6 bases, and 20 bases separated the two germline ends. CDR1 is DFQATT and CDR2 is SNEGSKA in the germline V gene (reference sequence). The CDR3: CSARSADSNSLEQYF. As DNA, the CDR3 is TGCAGTGCTAGATCGGCCGACTCCAACTCCCTCGAGCAGTACTTC.

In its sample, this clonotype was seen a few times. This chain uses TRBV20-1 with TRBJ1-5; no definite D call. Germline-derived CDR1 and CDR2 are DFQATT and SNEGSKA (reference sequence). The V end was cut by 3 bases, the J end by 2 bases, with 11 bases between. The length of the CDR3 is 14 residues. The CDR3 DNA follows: TGCAGTGCTAGTCCAGGAACGCGCAATCAGCCCCAGCATTTT. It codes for CSASPGTRNQPQHF.

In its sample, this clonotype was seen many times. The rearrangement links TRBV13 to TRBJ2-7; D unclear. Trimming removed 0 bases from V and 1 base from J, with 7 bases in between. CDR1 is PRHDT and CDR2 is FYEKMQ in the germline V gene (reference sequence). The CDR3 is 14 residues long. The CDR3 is CASSLGEWSYEQYF. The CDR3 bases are TGTGCCAGCAGCTTAGGGGAGTGGTCCTACGAGCAGTACTTC.

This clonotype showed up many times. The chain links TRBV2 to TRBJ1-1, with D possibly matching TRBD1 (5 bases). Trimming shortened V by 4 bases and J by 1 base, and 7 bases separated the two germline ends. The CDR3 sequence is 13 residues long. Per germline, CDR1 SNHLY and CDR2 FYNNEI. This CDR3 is CASSVGGNTEAFF. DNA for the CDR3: TGTGCCAGCAGTGTGGGGGGGAACACTGAAGCTTTCTTT.

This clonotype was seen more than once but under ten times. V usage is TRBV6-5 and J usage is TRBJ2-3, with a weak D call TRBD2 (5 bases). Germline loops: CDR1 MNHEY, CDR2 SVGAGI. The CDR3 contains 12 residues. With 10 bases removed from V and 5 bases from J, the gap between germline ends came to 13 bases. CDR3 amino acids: CATREAGDTQYF. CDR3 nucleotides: TGTGCCACCCGCGAGGCGGGAGATACGCAGTATTTT.

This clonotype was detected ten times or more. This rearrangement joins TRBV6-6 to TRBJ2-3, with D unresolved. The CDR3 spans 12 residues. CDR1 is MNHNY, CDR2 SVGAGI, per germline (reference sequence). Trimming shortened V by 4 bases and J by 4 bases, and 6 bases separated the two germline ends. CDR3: CASSFSADTQYF. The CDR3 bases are TGTGCCAGCAGTTTCAGCGCAGATACGCAGTATTTT.

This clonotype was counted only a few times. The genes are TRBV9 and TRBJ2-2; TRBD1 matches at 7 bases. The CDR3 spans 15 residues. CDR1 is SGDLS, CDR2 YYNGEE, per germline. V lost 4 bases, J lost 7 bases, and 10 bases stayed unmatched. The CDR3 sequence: CASSIRQGLDGELFF. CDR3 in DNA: TGTGCCAGCAGCATCCGACAGGGCTTGGACGGGGAGCTGTTTTTT.

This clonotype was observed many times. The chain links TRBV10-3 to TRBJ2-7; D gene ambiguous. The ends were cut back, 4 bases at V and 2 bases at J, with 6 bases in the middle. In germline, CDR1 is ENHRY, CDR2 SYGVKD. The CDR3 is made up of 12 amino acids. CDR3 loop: CAISASAYEQYF. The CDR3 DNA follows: TGTGCCATCAGTGCCTCAGCCTACGAGCAGTACTTC.

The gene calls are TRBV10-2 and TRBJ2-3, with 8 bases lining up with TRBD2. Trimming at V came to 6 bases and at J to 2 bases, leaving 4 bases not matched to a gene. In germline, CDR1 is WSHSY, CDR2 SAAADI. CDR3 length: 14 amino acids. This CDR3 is CASSLAGTTDTQYF. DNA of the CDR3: TGCGCCAGCAGCTTAGCGGGAACCACAGATACGCAGTATTTT.

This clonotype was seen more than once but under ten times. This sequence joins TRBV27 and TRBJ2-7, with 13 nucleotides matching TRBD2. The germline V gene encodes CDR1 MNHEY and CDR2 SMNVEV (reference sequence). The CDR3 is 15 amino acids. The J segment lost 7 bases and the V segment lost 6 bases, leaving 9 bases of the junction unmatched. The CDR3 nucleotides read TGTGCCAGCAGCCGACTAGCGGGAGGTGTGGGGGAGCAGTACTTC. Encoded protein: CASSRLAGGVGEQYF.

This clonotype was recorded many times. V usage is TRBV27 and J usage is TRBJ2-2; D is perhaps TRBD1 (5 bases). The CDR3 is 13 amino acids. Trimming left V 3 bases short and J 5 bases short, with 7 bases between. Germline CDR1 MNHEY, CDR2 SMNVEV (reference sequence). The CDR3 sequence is CASSFQGTGELFF. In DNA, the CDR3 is TGTGCCAGCAGTTTCCAGGGAACCGGGGAGCTGTTTTTT.

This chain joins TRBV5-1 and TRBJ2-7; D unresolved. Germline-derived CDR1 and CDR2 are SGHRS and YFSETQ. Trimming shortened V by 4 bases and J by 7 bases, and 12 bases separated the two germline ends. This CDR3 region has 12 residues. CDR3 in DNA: TGCGCCAGCAGCCTGACCCAGGAAGAGCAGTACTTC. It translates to CASSLTQEEQYF.

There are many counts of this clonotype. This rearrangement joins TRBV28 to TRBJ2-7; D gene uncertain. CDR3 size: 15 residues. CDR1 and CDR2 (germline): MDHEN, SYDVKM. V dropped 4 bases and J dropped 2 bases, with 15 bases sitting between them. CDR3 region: CASSSFLTRPYEQYF. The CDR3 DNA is TGTGCCAGCAGTTCTTTTCTAACGAGACCCTACGAGCAGTACTTC.

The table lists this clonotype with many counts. The DNA of the CDR3 is TGTGCCAGCAGTACTAGGGAGACCCAGTACTTC. This sequence encodes CASSTRETQYF. This chain links TRBV2 with TRBJ2-5; TRBD2 is a possible D gene (5 bases). Per the germline V gene, CDR1 is SNHLY and CDR2 is FYNNEI. Trimming removed 5 bases at V and 5 bases at J, with 6 bases between. The CDR3 runs 11 residues.

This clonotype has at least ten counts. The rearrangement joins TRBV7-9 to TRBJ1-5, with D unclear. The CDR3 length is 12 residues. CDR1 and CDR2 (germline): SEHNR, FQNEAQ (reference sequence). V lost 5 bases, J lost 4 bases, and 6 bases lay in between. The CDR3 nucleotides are TGTGCCAGCAGCGTAGGAAATCAGCCCCAGCATTTT. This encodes CASSVGNQPQHF.

CDR3 nucleotide sequence: TGTGCCATCAGTGGACAACAGGGGTCAGCGGGGACCCAGTACTTC. This encodes CAISGQQGSAGTQYF. The chain employs TRBV10-3 and TRBJ2-5; D might be TRBD1 (7 bases). Germline lookup yields CDR1 ENHRY and CDR2 SYGVKD. V lost 4 bases, J lost 7 bases, and 19 bases lay in between. The CDR3 covers 15 residues.

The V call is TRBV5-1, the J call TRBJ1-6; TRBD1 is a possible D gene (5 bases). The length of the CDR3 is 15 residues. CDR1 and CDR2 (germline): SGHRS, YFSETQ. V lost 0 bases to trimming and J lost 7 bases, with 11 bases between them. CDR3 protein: CASSLDGTNNSPLHF. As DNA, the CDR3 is TGCGCCAGCAGCTTGGACGGGACGAACAATTCACCCCTCCACTTT.

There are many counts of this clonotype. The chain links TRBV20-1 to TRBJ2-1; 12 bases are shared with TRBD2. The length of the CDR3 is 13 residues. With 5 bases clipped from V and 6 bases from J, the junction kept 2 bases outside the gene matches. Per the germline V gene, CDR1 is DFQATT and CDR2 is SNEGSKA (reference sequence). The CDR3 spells CSAPTSGSNEQFF. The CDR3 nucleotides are TGCAGTGCTCCGACTAGCGGGAGCAATGAGCAGTTCTTC.

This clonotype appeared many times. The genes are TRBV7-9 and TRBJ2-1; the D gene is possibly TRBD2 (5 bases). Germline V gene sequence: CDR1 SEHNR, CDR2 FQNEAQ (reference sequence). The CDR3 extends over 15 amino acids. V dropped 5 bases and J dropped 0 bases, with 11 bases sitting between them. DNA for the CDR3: TGTGCCAGCAGCCCTCCGGGGAGCTCCTACAATGAGCAGTTCTTC. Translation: CASSPPGSSYNEQFF.

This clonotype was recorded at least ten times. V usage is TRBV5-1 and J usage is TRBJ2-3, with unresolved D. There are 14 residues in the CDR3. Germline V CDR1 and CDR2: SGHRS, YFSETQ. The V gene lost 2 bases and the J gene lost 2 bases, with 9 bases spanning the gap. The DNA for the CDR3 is TGCGCCAGCAGCTTAGACGACAACACAGATACGCAGTATTTT. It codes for CASSLDDNTDTQYF.

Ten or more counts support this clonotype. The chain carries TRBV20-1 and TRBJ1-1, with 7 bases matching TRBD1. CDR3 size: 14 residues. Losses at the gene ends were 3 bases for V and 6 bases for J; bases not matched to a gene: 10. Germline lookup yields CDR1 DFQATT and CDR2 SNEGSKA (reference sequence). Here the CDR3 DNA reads TGCAGTGCTAGCCTACGTACAGGGGCCCCTGAAGCTTTCTTT. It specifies CSASLRTGAPEAFF.

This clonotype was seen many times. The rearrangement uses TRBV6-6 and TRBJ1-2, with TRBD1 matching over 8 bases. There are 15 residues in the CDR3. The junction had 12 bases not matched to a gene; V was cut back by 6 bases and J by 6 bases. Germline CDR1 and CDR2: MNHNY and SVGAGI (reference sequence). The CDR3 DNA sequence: TGTGCCAGCAGCGTTTGGGACAGGAACGGCCATGGCTACACCTTC. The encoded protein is CASSVWDRNGHGYTF.

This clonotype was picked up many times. CDR3 region: CASSYGTGSSGETQYF. DNA for the CDR3: TGTGCCAGCAGTTACGGGACAGGGAGTTCGGGAGAGACCCAGTACTTC. The chain joins TRBV6-5 to TRBJ2-5; 9 bases align to TRBD1. Trimming took 2 bases from V and 4 from J; bases not matched to a gene: 8. This CDR3 has 16 amino acids. Germline CDR1 and CDR2: MNHEY and SVGAGI.

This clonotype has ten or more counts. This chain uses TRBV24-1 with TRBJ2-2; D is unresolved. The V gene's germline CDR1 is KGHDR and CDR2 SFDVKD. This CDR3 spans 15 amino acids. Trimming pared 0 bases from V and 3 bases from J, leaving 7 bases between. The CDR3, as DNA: TGTGCCACCAGTGATTTGACACACTACACCGGGGAGCTGTTTTTT. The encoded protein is CATSDLTHYTGELFF.